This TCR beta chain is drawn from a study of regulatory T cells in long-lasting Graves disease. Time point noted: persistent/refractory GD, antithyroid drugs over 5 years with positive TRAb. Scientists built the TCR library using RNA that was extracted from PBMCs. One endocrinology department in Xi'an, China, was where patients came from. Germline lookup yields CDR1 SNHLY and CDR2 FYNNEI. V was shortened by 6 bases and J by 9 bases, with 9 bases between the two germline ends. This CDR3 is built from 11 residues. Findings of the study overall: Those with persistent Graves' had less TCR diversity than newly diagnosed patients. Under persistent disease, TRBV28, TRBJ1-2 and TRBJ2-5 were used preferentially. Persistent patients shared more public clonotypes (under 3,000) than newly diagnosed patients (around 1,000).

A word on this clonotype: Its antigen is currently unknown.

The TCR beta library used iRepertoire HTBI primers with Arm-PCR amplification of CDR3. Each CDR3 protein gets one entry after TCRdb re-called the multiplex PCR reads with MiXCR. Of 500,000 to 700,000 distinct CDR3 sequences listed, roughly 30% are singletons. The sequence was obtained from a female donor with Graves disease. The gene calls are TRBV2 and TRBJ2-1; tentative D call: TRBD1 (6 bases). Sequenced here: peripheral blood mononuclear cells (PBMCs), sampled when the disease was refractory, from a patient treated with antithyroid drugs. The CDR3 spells CASSRQAEQFF. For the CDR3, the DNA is TGTGCCAGCAGCAGACAGGCTGAGCAGTTCTTC.